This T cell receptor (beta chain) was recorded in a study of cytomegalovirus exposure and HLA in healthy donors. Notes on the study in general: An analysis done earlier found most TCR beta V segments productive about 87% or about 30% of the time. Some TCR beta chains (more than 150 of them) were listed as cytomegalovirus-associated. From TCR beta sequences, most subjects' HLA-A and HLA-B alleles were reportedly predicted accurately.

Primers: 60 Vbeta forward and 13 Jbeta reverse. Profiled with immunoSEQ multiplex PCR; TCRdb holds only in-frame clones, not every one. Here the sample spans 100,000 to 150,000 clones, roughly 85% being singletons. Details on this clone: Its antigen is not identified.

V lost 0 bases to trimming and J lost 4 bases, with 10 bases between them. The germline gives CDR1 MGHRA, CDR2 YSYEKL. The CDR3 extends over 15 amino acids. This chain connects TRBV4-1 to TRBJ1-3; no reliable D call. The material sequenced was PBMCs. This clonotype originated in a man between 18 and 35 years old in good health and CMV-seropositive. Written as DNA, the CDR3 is TGCGCCAGCAGCCAAGATGTAGGGAGAGGAAACACCATATATTTT. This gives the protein CASSQDVGRGNTIYF.